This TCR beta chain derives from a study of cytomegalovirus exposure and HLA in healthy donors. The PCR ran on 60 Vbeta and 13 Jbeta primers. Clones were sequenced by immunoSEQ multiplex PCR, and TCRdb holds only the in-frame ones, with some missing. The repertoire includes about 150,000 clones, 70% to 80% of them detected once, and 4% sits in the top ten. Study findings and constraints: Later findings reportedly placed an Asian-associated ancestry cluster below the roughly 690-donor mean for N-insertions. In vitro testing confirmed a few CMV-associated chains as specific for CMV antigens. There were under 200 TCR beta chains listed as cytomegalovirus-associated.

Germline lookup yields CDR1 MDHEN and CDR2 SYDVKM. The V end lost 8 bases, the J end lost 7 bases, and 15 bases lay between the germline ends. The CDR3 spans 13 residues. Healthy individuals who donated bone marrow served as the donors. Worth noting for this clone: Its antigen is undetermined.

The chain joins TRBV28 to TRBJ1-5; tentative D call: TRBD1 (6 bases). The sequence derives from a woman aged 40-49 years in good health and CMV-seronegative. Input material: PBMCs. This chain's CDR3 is CASDQGRGQPQHF. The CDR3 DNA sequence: TGTGCCAGCGACCAGGGCAGGGGCCAGCCCCAGCATTTT.